One and the same sample provided the 21 T cell receptor beta chains below, sequenced in a study of T cell repertoires and HLA-DP antigens. Profiled with immunoSEQ multiplex PCR; TCRdb holds only in-frame clones, not every one. The table records approximately 86,000 clones, around 86% of them present only once. No cognate antigen is known for these TCRs. Specimen: CD4+ T cells from PBMCs. The receptors were gathered from a man aged 45-60 years in good health and CMV-seronegative.

This clone has just one count. CDR3 loop: CASSQDPPGGSSYNEQFF. Here the CDR3 DNA reads TGCGCCAGCAGCCAAGATCCCCCCGGCGGAAGCTCCTACAATGAGCAGTTCTTC. The rearrangement links TRBV4-3 to TRBJ2-1, with unresolved D. Germline lookup yields CDR1 LGHNA and CDR2 YSLEER. The CDR3 is 18 residues long. V was cut by 0 bases and J by 0 bases, with 15 bases left in between.

The chain joins TRBV6-5 to TRBJ1-1; 7 nucleotides match TRBD1. This CDR3 is 14 amino acids long. After removal of 5 bases from V and 0 bases from J, the junction contained 3 bases not matched to a gene. In germline, CDR1 is MNHEY, CDR2 SVGAGI. In DNA, the CDR3 is TGTGCCAGCAGTCACGACAGGGTGAACACTGAAGCTTTCTTT. This codes for CASSHDRVNTEAFF.

The CDR3: CASSLILADEQFF. CDR3 nucleotide sequence: TGTGCCAGCAGCTTAATCCTAGCCGATGAGCAGTTCTTC. This chain uses TRBV7-2 with TRBJ2-1; D perhaps matches TRBD2 (5 bases). Per the germline V gene, CDR1 is SGHTA and CDR2 is FQGNSA. The V end lost 2 bases, the J end lost 8 bases, and 10 bases lay between the germline ends. This CDR3 region has 13 residues.

The chain employs TRBV7-9 and TRBJ2-6; 7 bases fit TRBD1. The CDR3 runs to 17 residues. Per germline, CDR1 SEHNR and CDR2 FQNEAQ (reference sequence). The V and J ends lost 3 bases and 4 bases, in that order; junction bases with no gene match: 9. The CDR3 sequence is CASSLETGTAGANVLTF. CDR3 DNA: TGTGCCAGCAGCTTGGAGACGGGGACAGCCGGGGCCAACGTCCTGACTTTC.

This clone has only one observation. This sequence joins TRBV7-2 and TRBJ2-3; D perhaps matches TRBD2 (6 bases). The CDR3 spans 13 residues. Germline V gene lookup returns CDR1 SGHTA and CDR2 FQGNSA. The V end was cut by 10 bases, the J end by 0 bases, with 11 bases between. CDR3 bases: TGTGCCACCGCGGGGAGGAGCACAGATACGCAGTATTTT. Translating gives CATAGRSTDTQYF.

V and J are TRBV2 and TRBJ1-1; 7 nucleotides match TRBD1. The CDR3 extends over 16 amino acids. V lost 6 bases and J lost 2; bases outside the gene matches: 12. Germline values: CDR1 SNHLY, CDR2 FYNNEI. This CDR3 reads CASRADRVSVNTEAFF. CDR3 bases: TGTGCCAGCAGAGCCGACAGGGTCTCGGTAAACACTGAAGCTTTCTTT.

DNA for the CDR3: TGTGCCAGCAGCTCGGCGGACGGTTATGGCTACACCTTC. This gives the protein CASSSADGYGYTF. This rearrangement joins TRBV7-8 to TRBJ1-2; D not resolved. V lost 4 bases, J lost 5 bases, and 11 bases lay in between. The CDR3 has 13 residues. Germline CDR1 is SGHVS and CDR2 is FQNEAQ.

V usage is TRBV7-2 and J usage is TRBJ2-3; TRBD2 aligns across 9 bases. CDR1 and CDR2 from the germline V gene are SGHTA and FQGNSA. This CDR3 spans 19 amino acids. Unmatched junction bases numbered 14, after V lost 4 bases and J lost 0 bases. The CDR3 loop reads CASSSLAGRRTRSTDTQYF. CDR3 DNA sequence: TGTGCCAGCAGCTCTCTAGCGGGAAGGAGAACCCGAAGCACAGATACGCAGTATTTT.

The chain couples TRBV27 to TRBJ1-1, with unresolved D. Germline CDR1 and CDR2: MNHEY and SMNVEV (reference sequence). Trimming shortened V by 4 bases and J by 5 bases, and 5 bases separated the two germline ends. CDR3 length: 11 amino acids. The CDR3 reads CASSSPTEAFF. The CDR3 bases are TGTGCCAGCAGTTCCCCTACTGAAGCTTTCTTT.

The CDR3 is CASSLARGYNEKLFF. The CDR3 nucleotides read TGCGCCAGCAGCCTTGCCCGGGGTTATAATGAAAAACTGTTTTTT. The rearrangement links TRBV4-3 to TRBJ1-4; D is unresolved. V was cut by 4 bases and J by 4 bases, with 13 bases left in between. The CDR3 loop spans 15 amino acids. CDR1 is LGHNA, CDR2 YSLEER, per germline.

V and J are TRBV10-3 and TRBJ1-6; D remains unclear. Trimming stripped 2 bases from V and 11 bases from J, with 10 bases between. The germline V gene encodes CDR1 ENHRY and CDR2 SYGVKD. The CDR3 consists of 13 residues. The CDR3 region is CAISEAVLAPLHF. The DNA for the CDR3 is TGTGCCATCAGTGAGGCCGTTTTGGCACCCCTCCACTTT.

This clone was detected only a few times. The V gene is TRBV29-1, the J gene TRBJ1-6, with D unresolved. Germline assignment: CDR1 SQVTM and CDR2 ANQGSEA. V was pared by 4 bases and J by 9 bases, with 16 bases between. CDR3 length equals 14 residues. The CDR3 spells CSVATEVLGSPLHF. CDR3 coding DNA: TGCAGCGTTGCGACGGAAGTTCTTGGTTCACCCCTCCACTTT. Looking up the rest from reference TRBV29-1 and TRBJ1-6 gives the full variable domain: SAVISQKPSRDICQRGTSLTIQCQVDSQVTMMFWYRQQPGQSLTLIATANQGSEATYESGFVIDKFPISRPNLTFSTLTVSNMSPEDSSIYLCSVATEVLGSPLHFGNGTRLTVT.

As for this clone: One junction end disagrees with the germline gene, perhaps due to a read error. The rearrangement links TRBV18 to TRBJ1-5; 7 bases are a match to TRBD1. The CDR3 has 14 residues. From germline, CDR1 is KGHSH and CDR2 LQKENI. CDR3: CASSPQGPNQPQHF. The CDR3 DNA reads TGTGCCAGCTCGCCACAGGGGCCCAATCAGCCCCAGCATTTT.

The V gene is TRBV7-8, the J gene TRBJ2-3; D not resolved. V lost 3 bases to trimming and J lost 2 bases, with 9 bases between them. The CDR3 sequence is 14 residues long. Per germline, CDR1 SGHVS and CDR2 FQNEAQ. Written as DNA, the CDR3 is TGTGCCAGCAGCTTGAAACGGAACACAGATACGCAGTATTTT. It is translated as CASSLKRNTDTQYF.

The gene calls are TRBV18 and TRBJ2-3; the D is unclear. Trimming took 5 bases from V and 4 from J, leaving 4 bases between them. Germline CDR1 and CDR2: KGHSH and LQKENI. The CDR3 spans 11 residues. CDR3 nucleotides: TGTGCCAGCTCAAGAGCAGATACGCAGTATTTT. Translating it yields CASSRADTQYF.

This chain joins TRBV19 and TRBJ2-5; maybe TRBD1 (6 bases). Per germline, CDR1 LNHDA and CDR2 SQIVND (reference sequence). V was trimmed by 9 bases and J by 0 bases, leaving 11 bases between them. The CDR3 sequence is 13 residues long. This chain's CDR3 is CASNRDNQETQYF. The CDR3 nucleotides are TGTGCCAGCAACCGGGACAACCAAGAGACCCAGTACTTC.

This clone showed up just once. Here the CDR3 reads CASKRARGSEGTQYF. CDR3 coding DNA: TGTGCCAGCAAACGGGCCAGGGGGTCTGAAGGGACCCAGTACTTC. The chain couples TRBV2 to TRBJ2-5, with 7 bases identical to TRBD1. V lost 7 bases, J lost 7 bases, and 15 bases stayed unmatched. This CDR3 has 15 amino acids. CDR1 is SNHLY, CDR2 FYNNEI, per germline.

The rearrangement links TRBV7-2 to TRBJ1-3; TRBD1 matches 8 bases. The germline gives CDR1 SGHTA, CDR2 FQGNSA. V was pared by 4 bases and J by 3 bases, with 2 bases of the junction left unmatched. This CDR3 spans 14 amino acids. The DNA for the CDR3 is TGTGCCAGCAGCTCCAGGGGGCTTGGAAACACCATATATTTT. The encoded protein is CASSSRGLGNTIYF.

This chain links TRBV5-6 with TRBJ2-7; TRBD2 agrees at 9 bases. In germline, CDR1 is SGHDT, CDR2 YYEEEE. V lost 0 bases and J lost 3; bases outside the gene matches: 10. This CDR3 region has 17 residues. The CDR3 reads CASSLDRLAGRIYEQYF. The CDR3 DNA reads as TGTGCCAGCAGCTTGGATCGGCTAGCGGGACGAATCTACGAGCAGTACTTC. Together with reference TRBV5-6 and TRBJ2-7, the CDR3 gives the full variable domain: DAGVTQSPTHLIKTRGQQVTLRCSPKSGHDTVSWYQQALGQGPQFIFQYYEEEERQRGNFPDRFSGHQFPNYSSELNVNALLLGDSALYLCASSLDRLAGRIYEQYFGPGTRLTVT.

CDR3 sequence reads: CASSEFYEQYF. The CDR3 coding sequence is TGTGCCAGCAGTGAATTCTACGAGCAGTACTTC. The genes are TRBV25-1 and TRBJ2-7, with D hard to call. V lost 1 base to trimming and J lost 3 bases, with 1 base between them. The CDR3 totals 11 residues. Germline V CDR1 and CDR2: MGHDK, SYGVNS.

The J gene is TRBJ2-3, the V gene TRBV5-4; 10 bases match TRBD2. Germline V gives CDR1 SGHNT, CDR2 YYREEE (reference sequence). Trimming at V came to 0 bases and at J to 0 bases, leaving 4 bases not matched to a gene. The CDR3 runs 17 residues. CDR3 nucleotides: TGTGCCAGCAGCTTGGGGCTAGCGGGAGCGAGCACAGATACGCAGTATTTT. It encodes CASSLGLAGASTDTQYF.